This T cell receptor beta chain originates from a study of glioma-infiltrating T cells. Whole-study context: Glioma patients had dexamethasone for six or fewer days before surgery.

Amplification of TCR alpha and beta CDR3 regions from RNA used iRepertoire nested multiplex PCR. From the multiplex PCR reads, TCRdb called clonotypes with MiXCR, one entry per CDR3 protein. The sample includes about 410,000 distinct CDR3 sequences, 35% to 45% of them seen just once. Study-wide findings and caveats: Non-neoplastic patients had below-expected tissue-blood divergence, while all gliomas exceeded expectation. Tissue and blood shared very few CDR3 sequences. Signature shared blood CDR3 motifs were enriched in low-divergence and depleted in high-divergence patients.

This clonotype has ten or more counts. No antigen is known for it. The CDR3 spans 13 residues. V shed 7 bases and J 4 bases; nucleotides not matched to a gene: 5. Germline assignment: CDR1 MNHEY and CDR2 SMNVEV (reference sequence). Sequencing was done on a sample of glioma tissue, nonneoplastic brain tissue, or PBMCs (not recorded which). V usage is TRBV27 and J usage is TRBJ1-2; 8 nucleotides agree with TRBD1. This sequence was found in a human donor with low-grade glioma or glioblastoma, undergoing nonglioma brain surgery, or in good health (not recorded which). The CDR3 DNA reads as TGTGCCAGCACCACAGGGGGGAGCTATGGCTACACCTTC. Residues: CASTTGGSYGYTF.